This note documents a single T cell receptor (beta chain) sequence. The source of the sample is a study of blood T cell repertoires in COVID-19. In terms of age and location, participants ranged from roughly 18 to 95 years and lived in about 25 US areas. Per the authors' pipeline: Amplification from reference gene primers served as the basis for estimated nucleated cell counts. Using immunoSEQ multiplex PCR, the repertoire was profiled, and TCRdb retains in-frame clones only, with some absent. For V, J and clone size, that table is used; D and trimming come from the DNA. The data contain 200,000 to 250,000 clones, approximately 89% of them singletons. V shed 9 bases and J 3 bases; nucleotides not matched to a gene: 6. Germline CDR1 and CDR2: LNHDA and SQIVND (reference sequence). The CDR3 has 15 amino acids.

The V call is TRBV19, the J call TRBJ2-7, with 15 bases lining up with TRBD2. Sequenced input: PBMCs or T cells enriched from blood (not recorded which). The receptor was isolated from a young woman who had been exposed to COVID-19. Here the CDR3 reads CASRGTSGGFYEQYF. CDR3 nucleotide sequence: TGTGCCAGCCGCGGGACTAGCGGGGGGTTCTACGAGCAGTACTTC.